The 7 T cell receptor beta chains listed next were all sequenced from one sample in a study of blood T cells in healthy people across ages. The second PCR ran about 7 to 12 cycles with a sample-barcoded 5' primer and J-beta primers. TCRdb used MiXCR to reprocess the 5' RACE reads, holding one entry per CDR3 protein. The sample yields 910,000 or so distinct CDR3 sequences, about 51% seen once. The sequenced sample consisted of blood. The receptors here all came from a woman in her sixties in good health.

The chain employs TRBV5-1 and TRBJ2-1; the D gene is possibly TRBD1 (6 bases). Trimming removed 2 bases at V and 7 bases at J, with 13 bases between. The CDR3 has 14 residues. Germline lookup yields CDR1 SGHRS and CDR2 YFSETQ. CDR3 nucleotides: TGCGCCAGCAGCTTTCAGGACAGACTAAATGAGCAGTTCTTC. This encodes CASSFQDRLNEQFF.

V is TRBV7-2 and J is TRBJ2-5, with D maybe TRBD1 (6 bases). CDR3 size: 15 residues. Germline CDR1 is SGHTA and CDR2 is FQGNSA. V lost 1 base to trimming and J lost 0 bases, with 9 bases between them. The CDR3 loop reads CASSLGGRYQETQYF. Written as DNA, the CDR3 is TGTGCCAGCAGCTTAGGGGGGCGGTACCAAGAGACCCAGTACTTC.

The chain couples TRBV29-1 to TRBJ1-2; D uncertain. This CDR3 has 12 residues. The germline V and J ends were trimmed by 4 bases and 1 base, with 7 bases remaining between them. Germline CDR1 SQVTM, CDR2 ANQGSEA. The CDR3 reads CSVAANNYGYTF. The DNA for the CDR3 is TGCAGCGTTGCTGCGAATAACTATGGCTACACCTTC.

The chain carries TRBV28 and TRBJ2-3, with TRBD2 identical over 10 bases. The CDR3 extends over 14 amino acids. Germline V CDR1 and CDR2: MDHEN, SYDVKM. V lost 11 bases to trimming and J lost 8 bases; unmatched junction nucleotides: 13. The CDR3 coding sequence is TGTGCCTCCCTAAGCGGGAGGGCCTTGGTTACGCAGTATTTT. It codes for CASLSGRALVTQYF.

This rearrangement joins TRBV30 to TRBJ2-5; D is possibly TRBD1 (5 bases). Trimming pared 3 bases from V and 5 bases from J, leaving 22 bases between. Germline CDR1 GTSNPN, CDR2 SVGIG (reference sequence). This CDR3 is built from 16 residues. The CDR3 region has the DNA TGTGCCTGGAGCGACGTAGCCAACCAGGGATCGGAGACCCAGTACTTC. Translated: CAWSDVANQGSETQYF.

The J gene is TRBJ1-2, the V gene TRBV12-3 or TRBV12-4; 10 positions match TRBD1. The CDR3 spans 13 residues. The junction had 4 bases not matched to a gene; V was cut back by 5 bases and J by 7 bases. CDR3 in DNA: TGTGCCAGCAGTGGGACAGGGGTGACTGGCTACACCTTC. Its translation: CASSGTGVTGYTF.

The chain is built from TRBV7-9 and TRBJ2-5; no definite D call. The J call could be wrong; TRBJ2-4 is a better fit for the DNA end. The CDR3 is 14 residues long. Looked up from germline, CDR1 is SEHNR and CDR2 is FQNEAQ (reference sequence). In nucleotides, the CDR3 is TGTGCCAGCAGCTTAGGGAACGTCAAAAACATTCAGTACTTC. Its protein is CASSLGNVKNIQYF.